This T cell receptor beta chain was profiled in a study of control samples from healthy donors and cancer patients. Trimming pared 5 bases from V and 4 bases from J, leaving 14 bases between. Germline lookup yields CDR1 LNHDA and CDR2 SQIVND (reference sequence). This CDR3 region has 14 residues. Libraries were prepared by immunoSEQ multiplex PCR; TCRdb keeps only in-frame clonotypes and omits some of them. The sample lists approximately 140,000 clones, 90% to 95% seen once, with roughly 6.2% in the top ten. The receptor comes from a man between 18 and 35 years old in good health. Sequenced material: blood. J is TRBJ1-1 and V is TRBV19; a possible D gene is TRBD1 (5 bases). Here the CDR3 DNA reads TGTGCCAGTAGTCTCCGGGACGTCTTCACTGAAGCTTTCTTT. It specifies CASSLRDVFTEAFF.